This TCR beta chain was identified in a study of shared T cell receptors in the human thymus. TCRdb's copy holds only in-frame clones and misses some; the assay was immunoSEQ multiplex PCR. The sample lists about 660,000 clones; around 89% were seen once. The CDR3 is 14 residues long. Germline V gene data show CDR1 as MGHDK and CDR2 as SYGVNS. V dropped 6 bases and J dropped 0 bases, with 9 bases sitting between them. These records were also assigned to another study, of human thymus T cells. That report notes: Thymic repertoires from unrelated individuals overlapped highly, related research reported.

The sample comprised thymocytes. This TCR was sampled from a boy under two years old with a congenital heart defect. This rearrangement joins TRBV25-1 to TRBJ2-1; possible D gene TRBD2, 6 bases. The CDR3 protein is CASRGGSSYNEQFF. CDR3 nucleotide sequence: TGTGCCAGCAGGGGAGGCAGCTCCTACAATGAGCAGTTCTTC.